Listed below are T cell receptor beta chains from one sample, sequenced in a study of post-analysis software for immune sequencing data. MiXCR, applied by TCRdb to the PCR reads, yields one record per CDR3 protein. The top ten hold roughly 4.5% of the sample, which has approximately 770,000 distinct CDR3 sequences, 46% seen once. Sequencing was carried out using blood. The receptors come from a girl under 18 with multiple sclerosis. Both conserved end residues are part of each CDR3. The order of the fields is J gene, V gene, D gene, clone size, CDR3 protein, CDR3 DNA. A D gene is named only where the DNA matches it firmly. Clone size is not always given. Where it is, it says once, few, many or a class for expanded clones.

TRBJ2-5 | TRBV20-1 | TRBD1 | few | CSAPDLQGDGETQYF | TGCAGTGCTCCTGATTTGCAGGGGGATGGAGAGACCCAGTACTTC
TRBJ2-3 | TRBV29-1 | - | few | CSVEWGITDTQYF | TGCAGCGTTGAGTGGGGGATCACAGATACGCAGTATTTT
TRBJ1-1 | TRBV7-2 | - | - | CASSLGAPRGAFF | TGTGCCAGCAGCTTAGGGGCACCTAGGGGAGCTTTCTTT
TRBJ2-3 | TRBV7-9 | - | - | CASSLRGQSTDTQYF | TGTGCCAGCAGCTTACGAGGCCAGAGCACAGATACGCAGTATTTT
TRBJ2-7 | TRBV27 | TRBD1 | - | CASSPRTGQYEQYF | TGTGCCAGCAGTCCACGGACAGGCCAATACGAGCAGTACTTC
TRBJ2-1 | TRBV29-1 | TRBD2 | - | CSVGTAGDITHNEQFF | TGCAGCGTTGGAACGGCGGGAGACATCACGCACAATGAGCAGTTCTTC
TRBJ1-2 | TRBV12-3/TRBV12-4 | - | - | CASSHPIRRGYTF | TGTGCCAGCAGCCACCCAATCCGCCGGGGCTACACCTTC
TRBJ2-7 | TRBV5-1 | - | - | CASSLAPDSYNEQYF | TGCGCCAGCAGCTTGGCGCCGGATTCCTACAATGAGCAGTACTTC
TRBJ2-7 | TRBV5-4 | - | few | CASSLETGTGEQYF | TGTGCCAGCAGCTTGGAAACAGGGACGGGCGAGCAGTACTTC
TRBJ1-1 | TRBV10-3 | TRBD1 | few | CAITEGQKNTEAFF | TGTGCCATCACCGAGGGACAGAAAAACACTGAAGCTTTCTTT
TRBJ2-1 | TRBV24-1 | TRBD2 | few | CATSERGTSWSNEQFF | TGTGCCACCAGTGAACGCGGGACTAGCTGGTCGAATGAGCAGTTCTTC
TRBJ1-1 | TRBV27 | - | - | CASSGTLGAFF | TGTGCCAGCAGCGGGACGCTCGGGGCTTTCTTT
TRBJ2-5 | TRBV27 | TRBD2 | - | CASSRRREGEETQYF | TGTGCCAGCAGCCGGCGGCGGGAGGGTGAGGAGACCCAGTACTTC
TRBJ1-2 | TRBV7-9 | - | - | CASSYGAAPTGSNYGYTF | TGTGCCAGCAGCTACGGAGCCGCCCCAACAGGATCTAACTATGGCTACACCTTC
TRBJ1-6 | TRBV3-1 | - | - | CASSQAAGSPLHF | TGTGCCAGCAGCCAAGCCGCGGGGTCACCCCTCCACTTT
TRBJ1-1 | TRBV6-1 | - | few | CASSNRALNTEAFF | TGTGCCAGCAGCAACCGGGCCCTGAACACTGAAGCTTTCTTT
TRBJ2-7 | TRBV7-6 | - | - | CASSTLAIGGEQYF | TGTGCCAGCAGCACACTAGCGATAGGGGGGGAGCAGTACTTC
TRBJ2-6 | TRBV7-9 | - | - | CASSPDGQPSGANVLTF | TGTGCCAGCAGCCCGGACGGACAGCCCTCTGGGGCCAACGTCCTGACTTTC
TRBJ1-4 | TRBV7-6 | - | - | CASSLGTAATNEKLFF | TGTGCCAGCAGCTTAGGGACGGCCGCAACTAATGAAAAACTGTTTTTT
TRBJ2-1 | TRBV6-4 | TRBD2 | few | CASSESSGRAHEQFF | TGTGCCAGCAGCGAATCTAGCGGGAGGGCTCATGAGCAGTTCTTC
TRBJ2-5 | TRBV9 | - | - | CASSGLAVGQETQYF | TGTGCCAGCAGCGGGTTAGCTGTCGGGCAAGAGACCCAGTACTTC
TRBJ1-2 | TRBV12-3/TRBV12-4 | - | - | CASSSRPGRLDGYTF | TGTGCCAGCAGTTCCCGCCCGGGACGGCTAGATGGCTACACCTTC
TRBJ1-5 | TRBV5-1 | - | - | CASSCQGRPISNQPQHF | TGCGCCAGCAGCTGTCAGGGGAGGCCCATTAGCAATCAGCCCCAGCATTTT
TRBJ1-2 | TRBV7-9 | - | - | CASSLVAGVDYTF | TGTGCCAGCAGCTTAGTCGCAGGGGTTGACTACACCTTC
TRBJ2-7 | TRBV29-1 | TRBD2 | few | CSVGRSLTSGGSYEQYF | TGCAGCGTTGGCCGCTCCCTAACTAGCGGGGGCTCCTACGAGCAGTACTTC
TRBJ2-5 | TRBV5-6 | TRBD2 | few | CASSLTPGLAIRETQYF | TGTGCCAGCAGCTTGACCCCGGGACTAGCGATCAGAGAGACCCAGTACTTC
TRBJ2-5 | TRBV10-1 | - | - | CASSHGQEAHRETQYF | TGCGCCAGCAGCCATGGACAAGAAGCCCATCGAGAGACCCAGTACTTC
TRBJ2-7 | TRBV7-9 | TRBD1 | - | CASSSSGQVNYEQYF | TGTGCCAGCAGCTCCTCGGGACAGGTGAACTACGAGCAGTACTTC
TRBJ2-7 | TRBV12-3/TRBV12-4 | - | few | CASSLDRDSYNEQYF | TGTGCCAGCAGTTTAGACAGGGACTCCTACAATGAGCAGTACTTC
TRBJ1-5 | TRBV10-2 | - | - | CASSEMARQPQHF | TGCGCCAGCAGTGAGATGGCTCGACAGCCCCAGCATTTT
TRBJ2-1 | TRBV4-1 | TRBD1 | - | CASSQGQGATNEQFF | TGCGCCAGCAGCCAAGGGCAGGGGGCGACGAATGAGCAGTTCTTC
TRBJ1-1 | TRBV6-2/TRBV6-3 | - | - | CASSYTQEMNTEAFF | TGTGCCAGCAGTTACACCCAAGAAATGAACACTGAAGCTTTCTTT
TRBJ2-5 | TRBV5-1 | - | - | CASSPGHPGETQYF | TGCGCCAGCAGCCCCGGACACCCTGGGGAGACCCAGTACTTC
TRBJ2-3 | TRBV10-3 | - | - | CAMRDTGRTDTQYF | TGTGCCATGAGGGATACAGGGAGGACAGATACGCAGTATTTT
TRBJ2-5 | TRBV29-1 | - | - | CSVEDGGKGSYNEQYF | TGCAGCGTTGAAGATGGAGGGAAAGGCTCCTACAATGAGCAGTACTTC
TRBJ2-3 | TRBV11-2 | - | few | CASSFSGHQTDTQYF | TGTGCCAGCAGCTTTTCGGGACACCAGACAGATACGCAGTATTTT
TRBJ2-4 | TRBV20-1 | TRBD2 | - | CSAMSGLAGGESKNIQYF | TGCAGTGCAATGTCGGGACTAGCGGGAGGGGAATCCAAAAACATTCAGTACTTC
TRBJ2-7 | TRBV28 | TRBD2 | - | CATLLAGLYEQYF | TGTGCCACATTACTAGCGGGCCTCTACGAGCAGTACTTC
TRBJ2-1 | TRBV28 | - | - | CASSPPRAEQFF | TGTGCCAGCAGTCCACCACGAGCAGAGCAGTTCTTC
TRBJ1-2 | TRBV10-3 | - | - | CAISESPGSNYGYTF | TGTGCCATCAGTGAGTCGCCCGGGAGCAACTATGGCTACACCTTC
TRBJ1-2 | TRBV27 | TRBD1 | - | CAGSLSRTGGYYGYTF | TGTGCCGGCAGTTTATCGAGGACAGGGGGCTACTATGGCTACACCTTC
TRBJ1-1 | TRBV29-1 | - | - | CSGDPQGLNTEAFF | TGCAGCGGGGACCCACAAGGGCTAAACACTGAAGCTTTCTTT
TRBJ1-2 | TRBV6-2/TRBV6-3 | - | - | CASSHPGGMDYGYTF | TGTGCCAGCAGTCACCCGGGAGGGATGGACTATGGCTACACCTTC
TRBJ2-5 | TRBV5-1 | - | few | CASSLRTRQETQYF | TGCGCCAGCAGCTTGAGGACGAGACAAGAGACCCAGTACTTC
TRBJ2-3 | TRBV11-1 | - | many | CASSAKGQGLAGRVQTDTQYF | TGTGCCAGCAGCGCGAAGGGACAGGGGCTAGCGGGACGAGTTCAGACAGATACGCAGTATTTT
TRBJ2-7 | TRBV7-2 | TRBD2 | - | CASSLGASGRWGEQYF | TGTGCCAGCAGCCTAGGAGCCAGCGGGAGGTGGGGCGAGCAGTACTTC